This is a list of T cell receptor beta chains from one sample in a study of blood T cell repertoires in COVID-19. Measured with immunoSEQ multiplex PCR; TCRdb has only the in-frame clones, and not every one. The sample has 90,000 to 120,000 clones, around four fifths seen once; the top ten hold more than 4%. Input material: peripheral blood. These TCRs come from a man aged 65 to 85 with acute or convalescent COVID-19. CDR3s include the opening cysteine and the closing phenylalanine or tryptophan. Each record gives: clone size, D gene, V gene, J gene, CDR3 DNA, CDR3 protein. A D gene is named only where the DNA matches it firmly. Only part of the rows carry a size: once, few, many, or a class if the clone is expanded.

-,-,TRBV19,TRBJ2-5,TGTGCCAGTAGTAGGAGGGGGGGGGCCCAAGAGACCCAGTACTTC,CASSRRGGAQETQYF
-,-,TRBV4-1,TRBJ1-6,TGCGCCAGCAGCCAAGAACTTGCAACCTCTTCCGTATCACCCCTCCACTTT,CASSQELATSSVSPLHF
-,-,TRBV15,TRBJ2-7,TGTGCCACCAGCAGAGATAGACCCCAGGGAATCGCCTCCTACGAGCAGTACTTC,CATSRDRPQGIASYEQYF
-,TRBD1,TRBV3-1/TRBV3-2,TRBJ2-7,TGTGCCAGCAGCCTAACAGGACAGGGTTTAAACTACGAGCAGTACTTC,CASSLTGQGLNYEQYF
-,-,TRBV6-1,TRBJ2-7,TGTGCCAGCAGTGAACTAGAGCGGTACGAGCAGTACTTC,CASSELERYEQYF
-,TRBD2,TRBV7-8,TRBJ2-2,TGTGCCAGCAGCCAAGGGACTAGCGGGGTCCAAGGCGGGGAGCTGTTTTTT,CASSQGTSGVQGGELFF
-,TRBD1,TRBV5-6,TRBJ1-5,TGTGCCAGCAGTACGGGGACAGGCTATCAGCCCCAGCATTTT,CASSTGTGYQPQHF
-,-,TRBV6-5,TRBJ2-7,TGTGCCAGCAGGGGCGGGTACGAGCAGTACTTC,CASRGGYEQYF
-,-,TRBV11-2,TRBJ1-4,TGTGCCAGCAGCTTAATGGACGGGAGTGAAAAACTGTTTTTT,CASSLMDGSEKLFF
once,-,TRBV3-1/TRBV3-2,TRBJ1-5,TGTGCCAGCAGCCACCAGGCTAGCAATCAGCCCCAGCATTTT,CASSHQASNQPQHF
-,TRBD2,TRBV29-1,TRBJ2-1,TGCAGCGCCAATAGCGGGGCTTACAATGAGCAGTTCTTC,CSANSGAYNEQFF
-,-,TRBV15,TRBJ1-3,TGTGCCACCAGCAGAGTCCTCGGCTCTGGAAACACCATATATTTT,CATSRVLGSGNTIYF
-,TRBD2,TRBV11-3,TRBJ2-1,TGTGCCAGCAGCTCCTCAGCGGGGGGATACAATGAGCAGTTCTTC,CASSSSAGGYNEQFF
-,-,TRBV6-5,TRBJ1-6,TGTGCCAGCAGAAGACAGAATTCACCCCTCCACTTT,CASRRQNSPLHF
-,TRBD1,TRBV27,TRBJ1-2,TGTGCCAGCAGTCGGGGCTTGGGAGCTCAGGGGACAGTTTTGGGCTACACCTTC,CASSRGLGAQGTVLGYTF
-,-,TRBV7-9,TRBJ1-1,TGTGCCAGCAGCGTCACATCAGCTGAAGCTTTCTTT,CASSVTSAEAFF
-,-,TRBV10-1,TRBJ1-3,TGCGCCAGCAGTGAGTCGAATGGCAACACCATATATTTT,CASSESNGNTIYF
-,-,TRBV5-1,TRBJ2-5,TGCGCCAGCAGCTCCTATCAAGAGACCCAGTACTTC,CASSSYQETQYF
-,-,TRBV9,TRBJ2-7,TGTGCCAGCAGCCCCCTTACCAGCTCCTACGAGCAGTACTTC,CASSPLTSSYEQYF
-,-,TRBV29-1,TRBJ1-3,TGCAGCGCCTCCGGCGGGCCTGGAAACACCATATATTTT,CSASGGPGNTIYF
few,-,TRBV5-3,TRBJ2-7,TGTGCCAGAAGCTACGGTAGCCGTCCACATGGCCACGAGCAGTACTTC,CARSYGSRPHGHEQYF
-,TRBD1,TRBV10-3,TRBJ2-3,TGTGCCATCAGTGAGGATTCCGTGGGACAGGGTTCAGATACGCAGTATTTT,CAISEDSVGQGSDTQYF
-,TRBD2,TRBV5-1,TRBJ2-5,TGCGCCAGCAGCCCCGGTAGGCGACTAGCGGAAGAGACCCAGTACTTC,CASSPGRRLAEETQYF
-,TRBD1,TRBV4-1,TRBJ2-7,TGCGCCAGCAGCCAAGAATTGAGGACAGGGCCCTACGAGCAGTACTTC,CASSQELRTGPYEQYF
-,-,TRBV5-5,TRBJ2-6,TGTGCCAGCAGCTTGGTTGCCCAGGGTAGCTCTGGGGCCAACGTCCTGACTTTC,CASSLVAQGSSGANVLTF
-,TRBD1,TRBV29-1,TRBJ2-7,TGCAGCGTTCCGACAGGGGGGAGCTCCTACGAGCAGTACTTC,CSVPTGGSSYEQYF
once,TRBD1,TRBV5-1,TRBJ2-3,TGCGCCAGCAGCTTGGGACAGGGGGCTCAGAACACAGATACGCAGTATTTT,CASSLGQGAQNTDTQYF
-,TRBD1,TRBV19,TRBJ1-5,TGTGCCAGTAGTGACAGGGTCAATCAGCCCCAGCATTTT,CASSDRVNQPQHF
-,-,TRBV9,TRBJ1-1,TGTGCCAGCAGCCCCGAGGGAAACCCGGGGACTGAAGCTTTCTTT,CASSPEGNPGTEAFF
-,TRBD1,TRBV27,TRBJ1-1,TGTGCCAGCAGTTTATCAAAAGGGGGCGCGTATGGCACTGAAGCTTTCTTT,CASSLSKGGAYGTEAFF
-,-,TRBV6-1,TRBJ1-2,TGTGCCAGCAGTGAAGTGTTACAGTCTAATGGATATGGCTACACCTTC,CASSEVLQSNGYGYTF
-,TRBD1,TRBV6-5,TRBJ1-1,TGTGCCAGCAGGATTACCGGGACAGGGGGCACTGTCTTT,CASRITGTGGTVF
-,-,TRBV25-1,TRBJ2-1,TGTGCCAGCAGTGAACCAGGGCGCTCCTACAATGAGCAGTTCTTC,CASSEPGRSYNEQFF
-,-,TRBV7-9,TRBJ2-3,TGTGCCAGCAGCCGGACAGGCACAGATACGCAGTATTTT,CASSRTGTDTQYF
-,-,TRBV21-1,TRBJ2-2,TGTGCCAGCAGCCGCAAGGGGATTACAGCCACCGGGGAGCTGTTTTTT,CASSRKGITATGELFF
-,-,TRBV7-9,TRBJ2-5,TGTGCCAGCAGCTTAGCTCTTGAGACCCAGTACTTC,CASSLALETQYF
few,-,TRBV19,TRBJ1-4,TGTGCCAGTAGTAGGTCGAACGGGGAGGAAAAACTGTTTTTT,CASSRSNGEEKLFF
-,TRBD2,TRBV7-9,TRBJ2-3,TGTGCCAGCAGCCTAGGACTAGCGGGGGATACGCAGTATTTT,CASSLGLAGDTQYF
-,-,TRBV27,TRBJ2-1,TGTGCCAGCAGCCTAGGGGATAATTCCTACAATGAGCAGTTCTTC,CASSLGDNSYNEQFF
-,-,TRBV29-1,TRBJ1-5,TGCAGCGCCGGAACAGATAGCAATCAGCCCCAGCATTTT,CSAGTDSNQPQHF
-,-,TRBV21-1,TRBJ2-5,TGTGCCAGCAGCCTGAGGGGACAGCAAAACGGGGAGACCCAGTACTTC,CASSLRGQQNGETQYF
-,-,TRBV6-5,TRBJ2-7,TGTGCCAGCAAGGGGGAAGGCGAGCAGTACTTC,CASKGEGEQYF
few,TRBD1,TRBV5-1,TRBJ2-2,TGCGCCAGCAGCTTGGCGGGACAGGGGGCGGCCGGGGAGCTGTTTTTT,CASSLAGQGAAGELFF
-,-,TRBV18,TRBJ1-4,TGTGCCAGCTCACCACCCCCAGCAACTAATGAAAAACTGTTTTTT,CASSPPPATNEKLFF
-,-,TRBV5-1,TRBJ2-1,TGCGCCAGCAGCTTAACAGGGGCGGGGAATGAGCAGTTCTTC,CASSLTGAGNEQFF
-,-,TRBV11-2,TRBJ1-1,TGTGCCAGCAGCTTAAAGGAGGCGAAAACTGAAGCTTTCTTT,CASSLKEAKTEAFF
-,TRBD1,TRBV19,TRBJ1-1,TGTGCCAGCCTTACGGGACAGGGGACTGAAGCTTTCTTT,CASLTGQGTEAFF
once,TRBD1,TRBV9,TRBJ2-2,TGTGCCAGCAGCGTAGGGGGACAGGGTAGAACCGGGGAGCTGTTTTTT,CASSVGGQGRTGELFF
-,-,TRBV2,TRBJ2-1,TGTGCCAGCAACCGGGACTTGGCTGCGGATGAGCAGTTCTTC,CASNRDLAADEQFF
-,-,TRBV18,TRBJ2-5,TGTGCCAGCTCTCTCAGACCCCTCCAGGCTCAGTACCAAGAGACCCAGTACTTC,CASSLRPLQAQYQETQYF
-,TRBD1,TRBV19,TRBJ1-2,TGTGCCAGTGGTTTGGGACAGGGATGGGGCTACACCTTC,CASGLGQGWGYTF
once,TRBD2,TRBV9,TRBJ2-1,TGTGCCAGCAGTCTTGGACTAGCGGCATCCTACAATGAGCAGTTCTTC,CASSLGLAASYNEQFF
-,-,TRBV3-1/TRBV3-2,TRBJ2-1,TGTGCCAGCAGCCCCAGTGGGGGGAACTACAATGAGCAGTTCTTC,CASSPSGGNYNEQFF